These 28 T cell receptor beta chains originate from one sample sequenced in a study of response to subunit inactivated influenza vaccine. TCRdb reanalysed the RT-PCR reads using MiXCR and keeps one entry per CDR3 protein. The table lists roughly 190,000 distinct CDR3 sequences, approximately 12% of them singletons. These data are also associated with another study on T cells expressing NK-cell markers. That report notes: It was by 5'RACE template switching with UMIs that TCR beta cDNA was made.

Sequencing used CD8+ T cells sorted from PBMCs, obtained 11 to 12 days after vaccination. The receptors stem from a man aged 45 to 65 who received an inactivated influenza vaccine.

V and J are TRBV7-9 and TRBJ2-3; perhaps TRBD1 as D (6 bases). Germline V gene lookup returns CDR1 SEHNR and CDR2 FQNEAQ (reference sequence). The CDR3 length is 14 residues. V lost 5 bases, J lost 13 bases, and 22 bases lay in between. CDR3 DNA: TGTGCCAGCAGCCCAGAGAGGTACCCGGCAGGGGAGTATTTT. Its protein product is CASSPERYPAGEYF.

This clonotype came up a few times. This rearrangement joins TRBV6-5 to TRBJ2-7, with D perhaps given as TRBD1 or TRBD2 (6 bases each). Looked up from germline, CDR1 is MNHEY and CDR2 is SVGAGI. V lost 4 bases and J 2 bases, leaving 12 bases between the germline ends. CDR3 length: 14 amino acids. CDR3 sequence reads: CASSLEGGPYEQYF. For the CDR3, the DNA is TGTGCCAGCAGTTTAGAGGGGGGCCCCTACGAGCAGTACTTC.

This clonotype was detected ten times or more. The CDR3 sequence: CASSSSRNEQFF. The CDR3 DNA follows: TGTGCCAGCAGCTCCTCACGCAATGAGCAGTTCTTC. V usage is TRBV7-9 and J usage is TRBJ2-1; no clear D. V was shortened by 4 bases and J by 6 bases, with 7 bases between the two germline ends. The CDR3 sequence is 12 residues long. From germline, CDR1 is SEHNR and CDR2 FQNEAQ (reference sequence).

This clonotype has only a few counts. The CDR3 is CASSPYRGRGTEAFF. CDR3 nucleotide sequence: TGTGCCAGCAGTCCCTACAGGGGGCGCGGCACTGAAGCTTTCTTT. The rearrangement uses TRBV27 and TRBJ1-1; 9 bases agree with TRBD1. J gave up 4 bases and V 5 bases, and 8 bases lay outside the gene matches. Germline V gives CDR1 MNHEY, CDR2 SMNVEV (reference sequence). The CDR3 contains 15 residues.

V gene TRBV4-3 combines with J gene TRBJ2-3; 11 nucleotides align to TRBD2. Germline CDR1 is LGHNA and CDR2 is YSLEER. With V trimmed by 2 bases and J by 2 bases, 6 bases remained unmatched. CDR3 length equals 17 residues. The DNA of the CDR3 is TGCGCCAGCAGCCAACGAACTAGCGGGGGACACACAGATACGCAGTATTTT. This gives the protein CASSQRTSGGHTDTQYF.

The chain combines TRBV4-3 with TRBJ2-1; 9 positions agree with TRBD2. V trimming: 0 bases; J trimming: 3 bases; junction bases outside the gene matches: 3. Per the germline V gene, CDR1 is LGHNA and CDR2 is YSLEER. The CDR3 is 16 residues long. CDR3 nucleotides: TGCGCCAGCAGCCAAGAGCATAGCGGGGGCTACAATGAGCAGTTCTTC. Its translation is CASSQEHSGGYNEQFF.

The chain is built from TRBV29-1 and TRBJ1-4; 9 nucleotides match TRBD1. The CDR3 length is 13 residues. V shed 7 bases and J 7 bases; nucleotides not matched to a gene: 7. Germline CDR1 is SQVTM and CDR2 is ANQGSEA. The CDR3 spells CSGTGTGSEKLFF. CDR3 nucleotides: TGCAGCGGCACCGGGACAGGGTCTGAAAAACTGTTTTTT.

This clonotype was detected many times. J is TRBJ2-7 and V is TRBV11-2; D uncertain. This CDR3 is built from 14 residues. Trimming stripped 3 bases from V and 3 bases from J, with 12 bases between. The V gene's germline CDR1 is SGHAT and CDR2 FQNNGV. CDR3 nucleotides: TGTGCCAGCAGCTTTTCGGGCTATCTCTACGAGCAGTACTTC. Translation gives CASSFSGYLYEQYF.

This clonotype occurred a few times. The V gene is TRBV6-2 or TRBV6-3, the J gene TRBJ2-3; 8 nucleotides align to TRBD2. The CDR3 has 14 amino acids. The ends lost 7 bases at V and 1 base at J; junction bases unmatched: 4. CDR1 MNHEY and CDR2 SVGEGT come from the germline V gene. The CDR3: CASNAGGGTDTQYF. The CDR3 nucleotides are TGTGCCAGCAATGCGGGAGGTGGCACAGATACGCAGTATTTT.

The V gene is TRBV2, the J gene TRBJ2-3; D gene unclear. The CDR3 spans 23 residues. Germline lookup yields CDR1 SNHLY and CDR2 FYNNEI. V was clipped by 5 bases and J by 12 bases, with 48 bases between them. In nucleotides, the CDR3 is TGTGCCAGCAGTCGAAACACCTTCTGGCAGAACCCCCGCAACCACTTCCGCTGTCAAGTCCAGTATTTT. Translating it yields CASSRNTFWQNPRNHFRCQVQYF.

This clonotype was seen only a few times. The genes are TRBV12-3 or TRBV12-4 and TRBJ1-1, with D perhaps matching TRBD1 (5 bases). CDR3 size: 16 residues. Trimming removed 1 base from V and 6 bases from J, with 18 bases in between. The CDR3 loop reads CASSLGRTSLSAEAFF. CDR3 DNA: TGTGCCAGCAGTTTAGGAAGGACAAGTTTAAGCGCTGAAGCTTTCTTT.

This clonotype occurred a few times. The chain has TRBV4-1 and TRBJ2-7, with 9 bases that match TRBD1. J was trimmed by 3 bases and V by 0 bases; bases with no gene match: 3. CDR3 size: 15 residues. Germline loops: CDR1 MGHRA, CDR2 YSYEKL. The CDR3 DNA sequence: TGCGCCAGCAGCCAAGAGGGGACAGGGATCTACGAGCAGTACTTC. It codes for CASSQEGTGIYEQYF.

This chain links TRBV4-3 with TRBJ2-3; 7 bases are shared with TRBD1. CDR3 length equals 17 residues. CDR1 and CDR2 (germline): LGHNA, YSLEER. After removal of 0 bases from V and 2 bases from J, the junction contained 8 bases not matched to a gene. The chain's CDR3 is CASSQDNWDSNTDTQYF. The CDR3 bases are TGCGCCAGCAGCCAAGATAATTGGGACAGCAACACAGATACGCAGTATTTT.

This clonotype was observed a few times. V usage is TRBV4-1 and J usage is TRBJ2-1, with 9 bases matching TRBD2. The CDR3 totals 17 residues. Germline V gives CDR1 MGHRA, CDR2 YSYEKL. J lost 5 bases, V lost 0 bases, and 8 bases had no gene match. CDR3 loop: CASSQDHPSGVNNEQFF. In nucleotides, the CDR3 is TGCGCCAGCAGCCAAGATCACCCTAGCGGGGTAAACAATGAGCAGTTCTTC.

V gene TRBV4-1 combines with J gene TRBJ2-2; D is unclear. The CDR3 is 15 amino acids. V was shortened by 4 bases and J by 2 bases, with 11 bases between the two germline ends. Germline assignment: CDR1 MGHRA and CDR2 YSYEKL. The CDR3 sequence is CASSRGAANTGELFF. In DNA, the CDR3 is TGCGCCAGCAGCCGCGGAGCAGCCAACACCGGGGAGCTGTTTTTT.

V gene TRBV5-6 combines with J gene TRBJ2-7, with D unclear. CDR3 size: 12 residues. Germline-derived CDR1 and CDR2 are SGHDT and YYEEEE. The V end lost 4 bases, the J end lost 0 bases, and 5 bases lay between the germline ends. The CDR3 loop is CASSRRSYEQYF. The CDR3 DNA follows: TGTGCCAGCAGCCGCCGCTCCTACGAGCAGTACTTC.

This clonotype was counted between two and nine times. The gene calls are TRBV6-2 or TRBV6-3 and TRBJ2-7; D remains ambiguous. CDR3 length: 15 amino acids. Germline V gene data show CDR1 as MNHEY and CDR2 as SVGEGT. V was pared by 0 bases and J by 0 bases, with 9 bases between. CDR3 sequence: CASSYSRASSYEQYF. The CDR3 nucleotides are TGTGCCAGCAGTTACTCAAGGGCCTCCTCCTACGAGCAGTACTTC.

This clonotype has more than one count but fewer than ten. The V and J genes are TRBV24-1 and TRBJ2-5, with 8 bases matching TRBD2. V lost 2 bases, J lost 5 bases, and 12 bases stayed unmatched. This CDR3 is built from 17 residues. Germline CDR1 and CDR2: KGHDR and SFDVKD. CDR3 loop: CATSDSAGLGGVETQYF. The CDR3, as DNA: TGTGCCACCAGTGATTCCGCGGGACTAGGAGGCGTTGAGACCCAGTACTTC.

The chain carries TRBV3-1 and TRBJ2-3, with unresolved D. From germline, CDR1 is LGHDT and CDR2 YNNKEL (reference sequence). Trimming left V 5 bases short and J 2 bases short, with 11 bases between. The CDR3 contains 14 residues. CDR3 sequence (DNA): TGTGCCAGCAGCACACTCCTGATCACAGATACGCAGTATTTT. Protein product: CASSTLLITDTQYF.

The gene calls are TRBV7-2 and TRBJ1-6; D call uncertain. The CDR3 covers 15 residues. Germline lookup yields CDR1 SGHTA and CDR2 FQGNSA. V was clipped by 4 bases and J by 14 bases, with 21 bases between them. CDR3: CASSSPGTAILALHF. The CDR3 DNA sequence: TGTGCCAGCAGCTCGCCCGGCACCGCTATTTTGGCCCTCCACTTT.

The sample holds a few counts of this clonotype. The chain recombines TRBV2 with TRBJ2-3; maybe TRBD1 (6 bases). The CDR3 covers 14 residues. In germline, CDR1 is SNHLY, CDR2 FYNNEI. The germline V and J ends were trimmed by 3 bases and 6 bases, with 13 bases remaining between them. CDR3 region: CASSDVGASDTQYF. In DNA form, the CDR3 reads TGTGCCAGCAGTGATGTGGGGGCGTCTGATACGCAGTATTTT.

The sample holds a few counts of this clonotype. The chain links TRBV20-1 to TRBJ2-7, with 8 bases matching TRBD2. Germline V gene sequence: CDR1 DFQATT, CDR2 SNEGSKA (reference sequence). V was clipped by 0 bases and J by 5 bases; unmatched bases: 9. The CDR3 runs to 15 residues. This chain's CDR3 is CSARDIRGGQNEQYF. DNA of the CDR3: TGCAGTGCTAGAGATATACGGGGGGGCCAGAACGAGCAGTACTTC.

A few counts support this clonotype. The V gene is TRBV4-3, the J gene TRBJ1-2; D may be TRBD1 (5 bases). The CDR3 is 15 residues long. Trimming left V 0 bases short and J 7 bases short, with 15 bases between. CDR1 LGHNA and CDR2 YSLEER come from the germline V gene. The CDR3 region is CASSQDGTAAGGYTF. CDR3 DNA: TGCGCCAGCAGCCAAGACGGGACCGCTGCGGGTGGCTACACCTTC.

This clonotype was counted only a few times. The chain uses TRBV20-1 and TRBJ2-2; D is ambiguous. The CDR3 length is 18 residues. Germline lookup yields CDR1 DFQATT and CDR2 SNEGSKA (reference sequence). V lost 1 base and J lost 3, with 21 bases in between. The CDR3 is CSARGYPTRVAYTGELFF. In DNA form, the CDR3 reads TGCAGTGCTAGAGGATACCCGACAAGGGTCGCCTACACCGGGGAGCTGTTTTTT.

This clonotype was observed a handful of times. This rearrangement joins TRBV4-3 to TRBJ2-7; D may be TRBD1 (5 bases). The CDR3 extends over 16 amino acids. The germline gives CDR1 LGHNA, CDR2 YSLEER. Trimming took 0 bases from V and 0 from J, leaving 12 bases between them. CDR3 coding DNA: TGCGCCAGCAGCCAAGATTTGCAGGGCCTCTCCTACGAGCAGTACTTC. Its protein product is CASSQDLQGLSYEQYF.

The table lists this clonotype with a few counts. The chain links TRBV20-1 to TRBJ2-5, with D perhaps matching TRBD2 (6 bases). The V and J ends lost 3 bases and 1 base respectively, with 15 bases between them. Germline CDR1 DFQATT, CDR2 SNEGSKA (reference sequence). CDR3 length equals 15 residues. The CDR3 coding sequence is TGCAGTGCTAGGATGCGGGATCGGTCCCAAGAGACCCAGTACTTC. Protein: CSARMRDRSQETQYF.

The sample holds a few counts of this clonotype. CDR3 sequence (DNA): TGTGCCAGCCTCGGGAGGGGGAACGAGCAGTACTTC. Protein: CASLGRGNEQYF. The chain recombines TRBV6-2 or TRBV6-3 with TRBJ2-7, with 8 bases aligning to TRBD2. Germline-derived CDR1 and CDR2 are MNHEY and SVGEGT. V lost 8 bases and J lost 5; bases outside the gene matches: 5. This CDR3 spans 12 amino acids.

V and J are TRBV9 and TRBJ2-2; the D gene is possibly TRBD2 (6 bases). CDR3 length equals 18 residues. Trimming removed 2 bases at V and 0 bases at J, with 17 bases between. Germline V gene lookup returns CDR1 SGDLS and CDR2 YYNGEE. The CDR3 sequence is CASSVNLANDANTGELFF. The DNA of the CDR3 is TGTGCCAGCAGCGTGAACCTAGCGAATGACGCGAACACCGGGGAGCTGTTTTTT.